This T cell receptor beta chain was recorded in a study of metastatic and nonmetastatic thyroid tumors. Study information: Thyroid patients, malignant and benign, had repertoires compared across blood and tumor or nodule tissue.

Using MiXCR, TCRdb reanalyzed the PCR reads. The sample holds tens of thousands of clones, roughly 18% seen once. The V end lost 0 bases, the J end lost 6 bases, and 25 bases lay between the germline ends. Germline CDR1 is SGHRS and CDR2 is YFSETQ. The CDR3 contains 18 residues. All patients reached thyroid surgery having received no treatment beforehand. Specimen: blood. The TCR comes from a female donor with papillary thyroid cancer or a benign thyroid nodule (not recorded which). Some clones in this sample may be carry-over from other donors' samples. The V and J genes are TRBV5-1 and TRBJ2-7; perhaps TRBD2 as D (5 bases). CDR3 sequence (DNA): TGCGCCAGCAGCTTGGGTGTTACTAAGGCGTTACGGGGTCTCGAGCAGTACTTC. This encodes CASSLGVTKALRGLEQYF.